The rows below give T cell receptor beta chains drawn from one sample of a study of human T cells and chemical hapten exposure. From the RACE reads, TCRdb called clonotypes with MiXCR, one entry per CDR3 protein. This repertoire shows about 51,000 distinct CDR3 sequences, about 9.2% found once; its top ten account for more than 13%. The input for sequencing was whole blood, taken in connection with sensitization to the hapten diphenylcyclopropenone (DPC). Every receptor here comes from a woman aged 40 to 49 with alopecia areata. Some clones in this sample may be carry-over from other donors' samples. CDR3s include the opening cysteine and the closing phenylalanine or tryptophan. The D gene is left open where the match is weak. Size tells how often a clone was seen (once, few, many) or the class of an expanded clone, and some rows leave it out.

d_gene | j_gene | abundance | v_gene | CDR3nt | CDR3aa
. | TRBJ2-1 | few | TRBV12-3/TRBV12-4 | TGTGCCAGCAGTTTACTTTTCGAGGGAGGGCAGTTCTTC | CASSLLFEGGQFF
. | TRBJ1-2 | few | TRBV21-1 | TGTGCCAGCACCCCACAGGGGATGGTCTATGGCTACACCTTC | CASTPQGMVYGYTF
. | TRBJ1-1 | few | TRBV7-6 | TGTGCCAGCAGCTTACTGGGGGTGAACACTGAAGCTTTCTTT | CASSLLGVNTEAFF
. | TRBJ1-6 | many | TRBV9 | TGTGCCAGCAGCGTAGCTTCCGGGACGGGGAATTCACCCCTCCACTTT | CASSVASGTGNSPLHF
TRBD1 | TRBJ2-6 | many | TRBV28 | TGTGCCAGCAGTCCACCGGGACAGGGGTTTTCTGGGGCCAACGTCCTGACTTTC | CASSPPGQGFSGANVLTF
. | TRBJ1-4 | many | TRBV5-1 | TGCGCCAGCAGCTCTGAGACCGGTAATGAAAAACTGTTTTTT | CASSSETGNEKLFF
. | TRBJ1-2 | few | TRBV5-4 | TGTGCCAGCAGCTTAGGGGGGTTGAAGGCCCTCGAAGCTAACTATGGCTACACCTTC | CASSLGGLKALEANYGYTF
TRBD2 | TRBJ2-4 | many | TRBV27 | TGTGCCAGCAGTTTAGATCCCGGGACTAGCGGAATTCAGTACTTC | CASSLDPGTSGIQYF
. | TRBJ1-2 | many | TRBV20-1 | TGCAGTGCTAGAGAGTCGGGGAAAGTTAACTATGGCTACACCTTC | CSARESGKVNYGYTF
. | TRBJ1-2 | many | TRBV27 | TGTGCCAGCAGTTCGGGCAGGGGTTTCCTCTATGGCTACACCTTC | CASSSGRGFLYGYTF
. | TRBJ2-3 | many | TRBV11-3 | TGTGCCAGCAGCTTTCGGCGCCGGACTAGCACAGATACGCAGTATTTT | CASSFRRRTSTDTQYF
TRBD2 | TRBJ2-3 | . | TRBV7-9 | TGTGCCAGCAGCACGGGACTAGCGGTTACAGATACGCAGTATTTT | CASSTGLAVTDTQYF
. | TRBJ2-1 | many | TRBV28 | . | CASSWGQGASSEFF
TRBD1 | TRBJ2-1 | many | TRBV7-2 | TGTGCCAGCAGCTTGATCCGACAGGGCTTTCGCCATGAGCAGTTCTTC | CASSLIRQGFRHEQFF
TRBD2 | TRBJ2-3 | many | TRBV6-4 | TGTGCCAGCAGCGAAACTAGCGGCACAGATACGCAGTATTTT | CASSETSGTDTQYF
. | TRBJ2-1 | many | TRBV19 | TGTGCCAGTTATGACAATGAGCAGTTCTTC | CASYDNEQFF
. | TRBJ2-3 | many | TRBV27 | TGTGCCAGCAGTTCCGCAGGTGGGACAGATACGCAGTATTTT | CASSSAGGTDTQYF
TRBD2 | TRBJ2-5 | few | TRBV24-1 | TGTGCCACCAGTGATCGAAGCGGGGGGGCCTTGGAGACCCAGTACTTC | CATSDRSGGALETQYF
. | TRBJ2-7 | many | TRBV5-5 | TGTGCCAGCAGCTTGGTGGTCGCAGCTACCTACGAGCAGTACTTC | CASSLVVAATYEQYF
. | TRBJ2-3 | few | TRBV7-2 | TGTGCCAGCAGCTTAGAGACAGCGGGTACGCAGTATTTT | CASSLETAGTQYF
. | TRBJ2-3 | . | TRBV5-6 | TGTGCCAGCACCGGAACAGGATTGGCGCAGTATTTT | CASTGTGLAQYF
. | TRBJ2-3 | . | TRBV2 | TGTGCCAGCGGGGCGACAGACCTAGATACGCAGTATTTT | CASGATDLDTQYF
. | TRBJ1-2 | few | TRBV5-5 | TGTGCCAGCAGTTCGGGGAGTTCGTATGGCTACACCTTC | CASSSGSSYGYTF
. | TRBJ1-5 | few | TRBV6-2/TRBV6-3 | TGTGCCAGCAGTTACCGCGCGGGTTATAAGCCCCAGCATTTT | CASSYRAGYKPQHF
. | TRBJ2-3 | few | TRBV5-1 | TGCGCCAGCAGCCTAGGGTCGAGGTCATATGCAGATACGCAGTATTTT | CASSLGSRSYADTQYF
. | TRBJ2-3 | . | TRBV28 | TGTGCCAGCAGCTACGGACTAGGGGGTCCAGATACGCAGTATTTT | CASSYGLGGPDTQYF
TRBD1 | TRBJ1-2 | . | TRBV29-1 | TGCAGCGTCTTAAGACAGGGTGATGGCTACACCTTC | CSVLRQGDGYTF
. | TRBJ2-5 | many | TRBV20-1 | TGCAGTGCTAGAAGATTTGGAGGGGCGAAGAGAGAGACCCAGTACTTC | CSARRFGGAKRETQYF
TRBD2 | TRBJ2-5 | few | TRBV11-2 | TGTGCCAGCAGCCCCCAGCGGGAACCGGGGACCCAGTACTTC | CASSPQREPGTQYF
TRBD1 | TRBJ2-7 | few | TRBV7-9 | TGTGCCAGCAGCCGGGTCCAGGGGGCGGTCGAGCAGTACTTC | CASSRVQGAVEQYF
. | TRBJ2-1 | few | TRBV4-3 | TGCGCCAGCAGCCCTCTCGCCGGGACAGGGACTAGTGAGCAGTTCTTC | CASSPLAGTGTSEQFF
. | TRBJ2-2 | many | TRBV10-3 | TGTGCCACGCGGGGGAACACCGGGGAGCTGTTTTTT | CATRGNTGELFF
. | TRBJ1-2 | few | TRBV29-1 | TGCAGCGTTCAACACCGAGGACATGAAGCTAACTATGGCTACACCTTC | CSVQHRGHEANYGYTF
. | TRBJ2-7 | many | TRBV20-1 | TGCAGTGCTAGAGGAGATTCATACGAGCAGTACTTC | CSARGDSYEQYF
TRBD1 | TRBJ2-7 | . | TRBV4-3 | TGCGCCAGCAGCCAAGCGACAGGGTACTACGAGCAGTACTTC | CASSQATGYYEQYF
. | TRBJ2-7 | . | TRBV2 | TGTGCCAGCAGTCCCCATTTTTTGGTCGCCGCATCTGAGCAGTACTTC | CASSPHFLVAASEQYF
. | TRBJ2-7 | . | TRBV10-3 | TGTGCCATCAGTGGGTCCGATTACGAGCAGTACTTC | CAISGSDYEQYF
TRBD2 | TRBJ2-3 | many | TRBV4-1 | TGCGCCAGCAGCCAATCTACTAGCGGGGGGGCAGGCACGCAGTATTTT | CASSQSTSGGAGTQYF
TRBD1 | TRBJ2-7 | many | TRBV5-1 | TGCGCCAGCAGCTTGGAAGGGACAGGGACCTACGAGCAGTACTTC | CASSLEGTGTYEQYF
. | TRBJ2-7 | few | TRBV20-1 | TGCAGTGGCCGGGACGGAGGCTACGAGCAGTACTTC | CSGRDGGYEQYF
. | TRBJ1-2 | few | TRBV28 | TGTGCCAGCAGTTTATTATTCTGGGGGGACTATGGCTACACCTTC | CASSLLFWGDYGYTF
TRBD1 | TRBJ1-5 | few | TRBV20-1 | TGCAGTGCTAGAAAGGGGACAGAACTCAATCAGCCCCAGCATTTT | CSARKGTELNQPQHF
TRBD2 | TRBJ2-2 | few | TRBV11-2 | TGTGCCAGCAGCCCGGGGACTAGCAAGGCCGGGGAGCTGTTTTTT | CASSPGTSKAGELFF
TRBD2 | TRBJ2-5 | many | TRBV12-5 | TGTGCTAGTGGTTTGGGGATAAGTAGCGGGGTCCAAGAGACCCAGTACTTC | CASGLGISSGVQETQYF
. | TRBJ2-4 | . | TRBV20-1 | TGCAGTGCTATTACCCCAGGCGAAAACATTCAGTACTTC | CSAITPGENIQYF
. | TRBJ2-1 | many | TRBV6-6 | TGTGCCAGCAGTTACCCGGGGGGCCTTAATGAGCAGTTCTTC | CASSYPGGLNEQFF
. | TRBJ2-7 | . | TRBV28 | TGTGCCAGCCGGGGACGCGGCGAGCAGTACTTC | CASRGRGEQYF
. | TRBJ2-3 | . | TRBV19 | TGTGCCAGTAGTCCCATGGGAGATACGCAGTATTTT | CASSPMGDTQYF
TRBD2 | TRBJ2-2 | few | TRBV7-9 | TGTGCCAGCATCAGCAGACTAGCGGCGAACACCGGGGAGCTGTTTTTT | CASISRLAANTGELFF
. | TRBJ2-1 | . | TRBV7-9 | TGTGCCAGCAGCTTAGGACAGTTGAGCTCCTACAATGAGCAGTTCTTC | CASSLGQLSSYNEQFF
TRBD2 | TRBJ2-1 | many | TRBV2 | TGTGCCAGCAGTCTGGCGGGGGGATACAATGAGCAGTTCTTC | CASSLAGGYNEQFF